This T cell receptor (beta chain) was captured in a study of T-cell reconstitution after alpha-beta-depleted transplantation in children. During its preparation, the TCRbeta library received unique molecular identifiers. TCRdb processed the PCR reads anew with MiXCR; each CDR3 protein has one entry. The sample gives 90,000 to 130,000 distinct CDR3 sequences, almost 6.5% of which show up once; 23% is in the top ten. Study-wide results and caveats: Surviving recipient T cells and thymic progenitors accounted for the high day-60 TCRbeta diversity observed in some patients. Expanded graft clones numbering several hundred reportedly gave rise to alpha-beta T cells about two months after transplant. T-cell numbers and diversity, one year after transplant, stemmed largely from T cells that were newly produced.

The V end was cut by 1 base, the J end by 3 bases, with 10 bases between. Germline lookup yields CDR1 LGHNA and CDR2 YSLEER. This CDR3 is 16 amino acids long. The table lists this clonotype with a few counts. Its antigen remains unknown. Sequenced here: PBMCs, mostly from graft donor cells, sampled 360 days after TCRalphabeta/CD19-depleted stem cell transplant. This TCR came from a male patient between 2 and 10 years old who had a stem cell transplant for acute lymphoblastic leukemia, so the T cells may come from the graft donor. This chain uses TRBV4-3 with TRBJ1-6; D gene unclear. The CDR3 nucleotides are TGCGCCAGCAGCCAAGTGTGGGATTTCTATAATTCACCCCTCCACTTT. Protein product: CASSQVWDFYNSPLHF.